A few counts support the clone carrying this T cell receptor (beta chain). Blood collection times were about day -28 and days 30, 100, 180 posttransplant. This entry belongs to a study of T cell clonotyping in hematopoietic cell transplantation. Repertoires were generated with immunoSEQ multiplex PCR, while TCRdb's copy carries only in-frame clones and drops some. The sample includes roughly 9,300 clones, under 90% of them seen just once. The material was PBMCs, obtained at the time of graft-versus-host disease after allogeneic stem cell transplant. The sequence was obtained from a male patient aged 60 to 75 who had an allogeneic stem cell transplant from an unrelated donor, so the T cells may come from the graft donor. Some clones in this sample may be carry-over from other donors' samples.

The CDR3 is CASSWGAGTEAFF. The CDR3, as DNA: TGTGCCAGCAGTTGGGGGGCAGGCACTGAAGCTTTCTTT. This chain connects TRBV7-2 to TRBJ1-1, with TRBD1 as a possible D gene (6 bases). This CDR3 comprises 13 residues. V lost 6 bases, J lost 4 bases, and 12 bases lay in between. CDR1 SGHTA and CDR2 FQGNSA come from the germline V gene. The full variable domain, its missing parts supplied by reference TRBV7-2 and TRBJ1-1, is GAGVSQSPSNKVTEKGKDVELRCDPISGHTALYWYRQSLGQGLEFLIYFQGNSAPDKSGLPSDRFSAERTGGSVSTLTIQRTQQEDSAVYLCASSWGAGTEAFFGQGTRLTVV.